Presented here are 14 T cell receptor beta chains from one specimen sequenced in a study of control samples from healthy donors and cancer patients (dated by TCRdb to about 2020). The library was built by means of the immunoSEQ multiplex PCR assay. Not all clones reach the TCRdb copy of this immuneACCESS table, which keeps in-frame sequences only. Checked studies attribute under half of the gap to unresolved V genes and leave the rest unexplained. Here the sample has some 120,000 clones; around nine tenths occur a single time. The leading ten clones occupy around 2.5% of the sample. Specimen: blood. Every receptor here comes from a man between 18 and 29 years old in good health.

The chain carries TRBV28 and TRBJ2-2; D uncertain. The CDR3 is 13 residues long. The germline CDR1 and CDR2 sequences are MDHEN and SYDVKM. Trimming pared 2 bases from V and 4 bases from J, leaving 5 bases between. The DNA of the CDR3 is TGTGCCAGCAGTTTAACAGTCACCGGGGAGCTGTTTTTT. Amino acid sequence: CASSLTVTGELFF.

This chain uses TRBV15 with TRBJ2-1; D is possibly TRBD1 (5 bases). CDR3 length: 12 amino acids. Germline CDR1 LNHNV, CDR2 YYDKDF (reference sequence). Trimming removed 0 bases at V and 9 bases at J, with 6 bases between. CDR3 loop: CATSRDRAEQFF. For the CDR3, the DNA is TGTGCCACCAGCAGAGACAGGGCTGAGCAGTTCTTC.

The rearrangement uses TRBV29-1 and TRBJ2-3; D may be TRBD2 (7 bases). The CDR3 totals 13 residues. The germline V and J ends were trimmed by 6 bases and 10 bases, with 20 bases remaining between them. Germline CDR1 and CDR2: SQVTM and ANQGSEA. The CDR3 DNA is TGCAGCGTCCCCGTAGCGGGCGACAGGCCGCAGTATTTT. It specifies CSVPVAGDRPQYF.

This clone was seen only once. The chain uses TRBV5-1 and TRBJ2-2, with 9 bases aligning to TRBD1. Looked up from germline, CDR1 is SGHRS and CDR2 is YFSETQ. The trim removed 4 bases at V and 10 bases at J, leaving 14 bases unmatched. The CDR3 consists of 16 residues. CDR3 loop: CASSPYSGTGFLELFF. The CDR3 DNA reads TGCGCCAGCAGCCCGTACTCAGGGACAGGGTTTCTGGAGCTGTTTTTT.

The V gene is TRBV5-6, the J gene TRBJ2-7, with no clear D. The length of the CDR3 is 14 residues. In germline, CDR1 is SGHDT, CDR2 YYEEEE. Trimming left V 0 bases short and J 0 bases short, with 7 bases between. The chain's CDR3 is CASSLAQRSYEQYV. CDR3 DNA: TGTGCCAGCAGCTTGGCACAGCGCTCCTACGAGCAGTACGTC.

In this sample, this clone turned up a few times. V is TRBV19 and J is TRBJ2-7, with a possible D match to TRBD2 (6 bases). V dropped 10 bases and J dropped 1 base, with 23 bases sitting between them. The CDR3 contains 16 residues. The germline CDR1 and CDR2 sequences are LNHDA and SQIVND (reference sequence). The CDR3 region is CATKPPGLRRSYEQYV. In DNA, the CDR3 is TGTGCCACCAAACCCCCGGGACTGAGGAGGTCCTACGAGCAGTACGTC.

The chain combines TRBV19 with TRBJ2-3; perhaps TRBD1 as D (5 bases). Germline-derived CDR1 and CDR2 are LNHDA and SQIVND (reference sequence). The ends were cut back, 9 bases at V and 2 bases at J, with 18 bases in the middle. The length of the CDR3 is 15 residues. CDR3 sequence: CASKQGFGHTDTQYF. CDR3 nucleotides: TGTGCCAGCAAGCAGGGATTTGGGCACACAGATACGCAGTATTTT.

This chain links TRBV7-2 with TRBJ2-3, with D unresolved. V was trimmed by 3 bases and J by 2 bases, leaving 18 bases between them. The CDR3 loop spans 17 amino acids. Germline CDR1 and CDR2: SGHTA and FQGNSA. For the CDR3, the DNA is TGTGCCAGCAGCTTTTCTCAGAGGCCTCACTCCACAGATACGCAGTATTTT. It is translated as CASSFSQRPHSTDTQYF. The whole variable domain, remainder taken from reference TRBV7-2 and TRBJ2-3, is GAGVSQSPSNKVTEKGKDVELRCDPISGHTALYWYRQSLGQGLEFLIYFQGNSAPDKSGLPSDRFSAERTGGSVSTLTIQRTQQEDSAVYLCASSFSQRPHSTDTQYFGPGTRLTVL.

CDR3 loop: CASTPTHAGNTIYF. Here the CDR3 DNA reads TGTGCCAGTACTCCGACCCATGCTGGAAACACCATATATTTT. The rearrangement uses TRBV19 and TRBJ1-3, with D unclear. The CDR3 length is 14 residues. The V and J ends lost 7 bases and 2 bases respectively, with 12 bases between them. CDR1 is LNHDA, CDR2 SQIVND, per germline (reference sequence). The full variable domain, with the rest looked up from reference TRBV19 and TRBJ1-3, is DGGITQSPKYLFRKEGQNVTLSCEQNLNHDAMYWYRQDPGQGLRLIYYSQIVNDFQKGDIAEGYSVSREKKESFPLTVTSAQKNPTAFYLCASTPTHAGNTIYFGEGSWLTVV.

This clone has just a few counts. This chain links TRBV24-1 with TRBJ2-1; possible D gene TRBD2, 6 bases. V shed 9 bases and J shed 9 bases, with 17 bases lying between them. This CDR3 spans 13 amino acids. Germline loops: CDR1 KGHDR, CDR2 SFDVKD. CDR3 in DNA: TGTGCCACCTCCCCTTTGGGACTGACTGAGCAGTTCTTC. Its translation: CATSPLGLTEQFF.

This clone was recorded once. The chain is built from TRBV3-1 (or the pseudogene TRBV3-2) and TRBJ2-7, with D possibly matching TRBD1 (6 bases). CDR3 length equals 14 residues. Looked up from germline, CDR1 is LGHDT and CDR2 is YNNKEL (reference sequence). V was clipped by 2 bases and J by 2 bases, with 10 bases between them. The CDR3 spells CASSQRTVAYEQYF. In nucleotides, the CDR3 is TGTGCCAGCAGCCAACGGACAGTTGCCTACGAGCAGTACTTC.

V and J are TRBV5-1 and TRBJ1-4, with D perhaps TRBD1 (5 bases). This CDR3 region has 16 residues. V dropped 0 bases and J dropped 7 bases, with 16 bases sitting between them. Germline CDR1 SGHRS, CDR2 YFSETQ. CDR3 amino acids: CASSLVGGAGSEKLFF. DNA of the CDR3: TGCGCCAGCAGCTTGGTTGGAGGGGCAGGGAGTGAAAAACTGTTTTTT.

Only one count was recorded for this clone. J is TRBJ1-4 and V is TRBV9; D gene uncertain. Trimming shortened V by 3 bases and J by 2 bases, and 14 bases separated the two germline ends. In germline, CDR1 is SGDLS, CDR2 YYNGEE. There are 16 residues in the CDR3. The CDR3 bases are TGTGCCAGCAGCGGCCCAGCGGAGGGCACTAATGAAAAACTGTTTTTT. This sequence encodes CASSGPAEGTNEKLFF.

The J gene is TRBJ2-1, the V gene TRBV19; 8 bases match TRBD2. V dropped 3 bases and J dropped 3; count of bases not matched to a gene: 4. The CDR3 is 15 amino acids. Germline V gives CDR1 LNHDA, CDR2 SQIVND (reference sequence). In nucleotides, the CDR3 is TGTGCCAGTAGTATCGTGACTAGCGTCTACAATGAGCAGTTCTTC. It specifies CASSIVTSVYNEQFF.